The clone carrying this T cell receptor (beta chain) was counted only a few times. The antigen is unknown. This CDR3 comprises 15 residues. The V end was cut by 3 bases, the J end by 2 bases, with 14 bases between. The germline V gene encodes CDR1 SGHAT and CDR2 FQDESV (reference sequence). The sample comes from a study of blood T cells in healthy people across ages. Study outcomes and limitations: Unknown donor CMV status possibly confounded expanded clonotype changes. Versus aged donors, long-lived donors had higher diversity and more naive CD4+ cells.

Primed by a sample-barcoded 5' primer and a J-beta primer mix, a second PCR proceeded for 7 to 11 cycles. One entry per CDR3 protein, called by TCRdb with MiXCR from the 5' RACE reads. The top ten clones hold more than 8% of a sample with hundreds of thousands of distinct CDR3 sequences, roughly 25% of them seen once. The same data also went into a second study, on T cells of mothers and their children. From that second work: Researchers report slightly higher, though non-significant, overlap in related mother-child pairs than in unrelated pairs.

The chain has TRBV11-1 and TRBJ2-7; D possibly corresponds to TRBD2 (6 bases). Sequences were obtained from blood. The source is a boy aged 5-17 years in good health. CDR3 sequence reads: CASSFPGTPPYEQYF. The CDR3 region has the DNA TGTGCCAGCAGCTTCCCCGGGACTCCGCCCTACGAGCAGTACTTC.